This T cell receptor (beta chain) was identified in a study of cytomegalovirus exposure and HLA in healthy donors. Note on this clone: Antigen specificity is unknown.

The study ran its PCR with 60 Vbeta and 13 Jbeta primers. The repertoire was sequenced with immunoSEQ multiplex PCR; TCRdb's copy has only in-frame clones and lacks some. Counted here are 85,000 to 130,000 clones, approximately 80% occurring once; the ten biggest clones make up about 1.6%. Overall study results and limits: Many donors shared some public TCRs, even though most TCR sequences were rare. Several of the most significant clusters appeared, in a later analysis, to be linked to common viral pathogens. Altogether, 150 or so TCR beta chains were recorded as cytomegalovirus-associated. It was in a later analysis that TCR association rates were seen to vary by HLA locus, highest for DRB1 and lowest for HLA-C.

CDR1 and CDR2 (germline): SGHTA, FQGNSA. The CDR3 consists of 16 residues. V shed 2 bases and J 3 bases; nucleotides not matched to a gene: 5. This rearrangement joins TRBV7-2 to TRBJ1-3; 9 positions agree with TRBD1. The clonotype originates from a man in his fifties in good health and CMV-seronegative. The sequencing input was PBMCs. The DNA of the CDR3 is TGTGCCAGCAGCTTATCAGGGGGACAGGGTGGAAACACCATATATTTT. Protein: CASSLSGGQGGNTIYF. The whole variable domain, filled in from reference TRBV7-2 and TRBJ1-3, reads GAGVSQSPSNKVTEKGKDVELRCDPISGHTALYWYRQSLGQGLEFLIYFQGNSAPDKSGLPSDRFSAERTGGSVSTLTIQRTQQEDSAVYLCASSLSGGQGGNTIYFGEGSWLTVV.